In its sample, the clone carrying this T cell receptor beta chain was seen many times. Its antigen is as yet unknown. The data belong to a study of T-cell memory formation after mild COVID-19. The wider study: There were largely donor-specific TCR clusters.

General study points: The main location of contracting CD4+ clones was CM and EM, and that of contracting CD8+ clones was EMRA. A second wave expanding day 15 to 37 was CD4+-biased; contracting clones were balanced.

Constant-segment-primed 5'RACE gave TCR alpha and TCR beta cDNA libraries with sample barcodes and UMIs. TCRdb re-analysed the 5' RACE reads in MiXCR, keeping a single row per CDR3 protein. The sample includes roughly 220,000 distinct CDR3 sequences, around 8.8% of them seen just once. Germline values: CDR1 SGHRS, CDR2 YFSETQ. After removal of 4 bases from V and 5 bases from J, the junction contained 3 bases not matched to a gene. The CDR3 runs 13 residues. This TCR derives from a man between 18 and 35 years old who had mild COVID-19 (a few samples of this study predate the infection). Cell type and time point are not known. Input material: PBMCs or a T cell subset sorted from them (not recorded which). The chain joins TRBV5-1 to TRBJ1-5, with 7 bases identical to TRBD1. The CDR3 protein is CASSSQGDQPQHF. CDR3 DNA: TGCGCCAGCAGCAGCCAGGGGGATCAGCCCCAGCATTTT.